Following are 31 T cell receptor beta chains from one sample sequenced in a study of blood T cell repertoires in COVID-19. Method: immunoSEQ multiplex PCR; TCRdb's copy keeps in-frame clones and lacks some. The table has more than 150,000 clones, roughly 87% seen once. Sequencing input: PBMCs or T cells enriched from blood (not recorded which). The receptor set was obtained from a woman between 50 and 59 years old who had recovered from COVID-19.

The rearrangement uses TRBV7-2 and TRBJ2-3; 9 nucleotides align to TRBD1. Per the germline V gene, CDR1 is SGHTA and CDR2 is FQGNSA. This CDR3 has 15 amino acids. V lost 1 base, J lost 3 bases, and 2 bases stayed unmatched. CDR3 region: CASSLGDRVTDTQYF. The CDR3 bases are TGTGCCAGCAGCTTAGGGGACAGGGTAACAGATACGCAGTATTTT.

This clone was seen once. The chain has TRBV7-9 and TRBJ2-3; 14 nucleotides match TRBD2. From germline, CDR1 is SEHNR and CDR2 FQNEAQ (reference sequence). Trimming at V came to 3 bases and at J to 3 bases, leaving 2 bases not matched to a gene. This CDR3 has 16 amino acids. The CDR3 loop reads CASSLGLAGVTDTQYF. CDR3 coding DNA: TGTGCCAGCAGCTTGGGACTAGCGGGAGTTACAGATACGCAGTATTTT.

The J gene is TRBJ2-7, the V gene TRBV5-1; 9 bases fit TRBD1. With 4 bases clipped from V and 4 bases from J, the junction kept 3 bases outside the gene matches. Germline values: CDR1 SGHRS, CDR2 YFSETQ. The CDR3 covers 13 residues. The CDR3: CASSVGTGYEQYF. The CDR3 DNA is TGCGCCAGCAGCGTGGGGACAGGGTACGAGCAGTACTTC.

This sequence joins TRBV15 and TRBJ1-4, with D maybe TRBD1 (6 bases). The CDR3 consists of 15 residues. Germline CDR1 reads LNHNV; CDR2 reads YYDKDF (reference sequence). Deletions cut 4 bases from V and 3 bases from J, with 12 bases between. CDR3 nucleotides: TGTGCCACCAGCACCGGACAGCCTTCTAATGAAAAACTGTTTTTT. Translation gives CATSTGQPSNEKLFF.

The rearrangement joins TRBV18 to TRBJ1-1; D is unresolved. From germline, CDR1 is KGHSH and CDR2 LQKENI. The V gene lost 2 bases and the J gene lost 6 bases, with 13 bases spanning the gap. This CDR3 spans 14 amino acids. This CDR3 is CASSPKTALAEAFF. In nucleotides, the CDR3 is TGTGCCAGCTCACCAAAAACAGCCCTCGCTGAAGCTTTCTTT.

This chain links TRBV4-2 with TRBJ2-7, with 11 positions matching TRBD2. This CDR3 contains 18 residues. The ends lost 1 base at V and 5 bases at J; junction bases unmatched: 13. Germline V gene sequence: CDR1 LGHNA, CDR2 YNFKEQ. The CDR3 loop reads CASSQGLAGSKRENEQYF. CDR3 nucleotide sequence: TGTGCCAGCAGCCAAGGACTAGCGGGAAGTAAGCGGGAAAACGAGCAGTACTTC.

CDR3 region: CASSRQGDSPLHF. The DNA of the CDR3 is TGTGCCAGTAGTCGGCAGGGCGATTCACCCCTCCACTTT. This chain joins TRBV19 and TRBJ1-6; tentative D call: TRBD1 (5 bases). The germline V gene encodes CDR1 LNHDA and CDR2 SQIVND (reference sequence). The CDR3 sequence is 13 residues long. Trimming removed 5 bases at V and 8 bases at J, with 10 bases between.

This clone was observed a few times. This sequence joins TRBV19 and TRBJ2-7; 7 positions agree with TRBD1. The germline V gene has CDR1 LNHDA and CDR2 SQIVND (reference sequence). V lost 4 bases and J lost 4; bases outside the gene matches: 1. The CDR3 is 12 residues long. The DNA of the CDR3 is TGTGCCAGTAGTAACAGGGGTTACGAGCAGTACTTC. It yields the protein CASSNRGYEQYF.

The chain employs TRBV7-3 and TRBJ2-7; D perhaps matches TRBD1 (5 bases). CDR1 SGHTA and CDR2 FQGTGA come from the germline V gene. This CDR3 has 14 residues. V was cut by 6 bases and J by 3 bases, with 15 bases left in between. The CDR3 loop reads CASRSQGTSYEQYF. In DNA form, the CDR3 reads TGTGCCAGCAGGTCTCAGGGAACAAGCTACGAGCAGTACTTC.

This chain joins TRBV2 and TRBJ2-2; 11 bases align to TRBD2. The CDR3 loop spans 17 amino acids. Per the germline V gene, CDR1 is SNHLY and CDR2 is FYNNEI. Trimming removed 7 bases from V and 2 bases from J; junction bases left unmatched: 9. Written as DNA, the CDR3 is TGTGCCAGCACCGAGAGGCTAGCGGGAGGTAACACCGGGGAGCTGTTTTTT. It translates to CASTERLAGGNTGELFF.

This clone occurred once. The rearrangement links TRBV24-1 to TRBJ2-5; TRBD1 might be the D (6 bases). Between the trimmed V and J ends, which lost 4 bases and 5 bases, there was a span of 16 bases. The CDR3 contains 15 residues. Germline V CDR1 and CDR2: KGHDR, SFDVKD. The chain's CDR3 is CATSERDTLVETQYF. The CDR3, as DNA: TGTGCCACCAGTGAACGGGACACCTTGGTGGAGACCCAGTACTTC.

V and J are TRBV25-1 and TRBJ2-3; 7 bases agree with TRBD1. Germline trimming cut 3 bases from V and 3 bases from J; bases unmatched to any gene: 6. This CDR3 has 15 amino acids. Germline assignment: CDR1 MGHDK and CDR2 SYGVNS. CDR3 coding DNA: TGTGCCAGCAGTGAGTTCGACAGGGAAACAGATACGCAGTATTTT. It yields the protein CASSEFDRETDTQYF.

The chain carries TRBV6-5 and TRBJ1-2; no clear D gene. There are 13 residues in the CDR3. Trimming stripped 2 bases from V and 2 bases from J, with 6 bases between. CDR1 is MNHEY and CDR2 is SVGAGI in the germline V gene. CDR3 nucleotides: TGTGCCAGCAGTTACGTCGGGAACTATGGCTACACCTTC. Residues: CASSYVGNYGYTF.

The rearrangement uses TRBV5-4 and TRBJ2-5; D not certain. The CDR3 is 13 residues long. V lost 1 base and J lost 2, with 6 bases in between. Germline V gene data show CDR1 as SGHNT and CDR2 as YYREEE (reference sequence). The CDR3 protein is CASSLRGQETQYF. The CDR3 DNA is TGTGCCAGCAGCTTGAGAGGTCAAGAGACCCAGTACTTC.

V and J are TRBV5-1 and TRBJ2-5; TRBD1 aligns across 7 bases. The CDR3 runs 14 residues. Germline assignment: CDR1 SGHRS and CDR2 YFSETQ. V trimming: 2 bases; J trimming: 5 bases; junction bases outside the gene matches: 6. This chain's CDR3 is CASSFQGERETQYF. The CDR3 nucleotides read TGCGCCAGCAGCTTCCAGGGGGAGAGGGAGACCCAGTACTTC.

This rearrangement joins TRBV5-6 to TRBJ1-2; 11 bases are shared with TRBD1. J gave up 8 bases and V 5 bases, and 11 bases lay outside the gene matches. Germline CDR1 SGHDT, CDR2 YYEEEE. This CDR3 is built from 15 residues. The CDR3 loop reads CASSSRTGGAGGYTF. The CDR3 nucleotides are TGTGCCAGCAGTTCTCGGACAGGGGGCGCTGGGGGCTACACCTTC.

The V and J genes are TRBV19 and TRBJ2-3, with a possible D match to TRBD2 (6 bases). Looked up from germline, CDR1 is LNHDA and CDR2 is SQIVND (reference sequence). The CDR3 loop spans 15 amino acids. V was pared by 0 bases and J by 4 bases, with 11 bases between. CDR3 region: CASSIDGGGPDTQYF. The CDR3 DNA is TGTGCCAGTAGTATAGACGGGGGAGGACCAGATACGCAGTATTTT.

This clone came up a few times. The chain employs TRBV29-1 and TRBJ1-1; D remains unclear. The V and J ends lost 3 bases and 0 bases respectively, with 5 bases between them. CDR1 SQVTM and CDR2 ANQGSEA come from the germline V gene. This CDR3 region has 12 residues. CDR3 sequence reads: CSVDTVNTEAFF. The CDR3 DNA is TGCAGCGTTGACACAGTGAACACTGAAGCTTTCTTT. Combining the CDR3 with reference TRBV29-1 and TRBJ1-1 gives the whole variable domain SAVISQKPSRDICQRGTSLTIQCQVDSQVTMMFWYRQQPGQSLTLIATANQGSEATYESGFVIDKFPISRPNLTFSTLTVSNMSPEDSSIYLCSVDTVNTEAFFGQGTRLTVV.

The CDR3 loop is CASSVSGTSGSRCLDTQYF. CDR3 bases: TGCGCCAGCAGCGTATCCGGGACTAGCGGGAGTAGGTGTTTAGATACGCAGTATTTT. The J gene is TRBJ2-3, the V gene TRBV5-1; TRBD2 agrees at 14 bases. Germline V gene lookup returns CDR1 SGHRS and CDR2 YFSETQ. There are 19 residues in the CDR3. V lost 4 bases to trimming and J lost 5 bases; unmatched junction nucleotides: 15. Full variable domain (outside the CDR3, taken from reference TRBV5-1 and TRBJ2-3): KAGVTQTPRYLIKTRGQQVTLSCSPISGHRSVSWYQQTPGQGLQFLFEYFSETQRNKGNFPGRFSGRQFSNSRSEMNVSTLELGDSALYLCASSVSGTSGSRCLDTQYFGPGTRLTVL.

The chain combines TRBV11-3 with TRBJ2-4; D gene unclear. The ends were cut back, 4 bases at V and 1 base at J, with 14 bases in the middle. The germline V gene has CDR1 SGHNT and CDR2 YENEEA. There are 16 residues in the CDR3. The CDR3 region has the DNA TGTGCCAGCAGCTCCGGCGGCGGAATGGCCAAAAACATTCAGTACTTC. Protein sequence: CASSSGGGMAKNIQYF.

The V call is TRBV7-9, the J call TRBJ1-2; D is possibly TRBD1 (6 bases). This CDR3 contains 16 residues. V lost 1 base, J lost 4 bases, and 16 bases lay in between. From germline, CDR1 is SEHNR and CDR2 FQNEAQ (reference sequence). The CDR3 loop reads CASSLVSPTGSYGYTF. CDR3 in DNA: TGTGCCAGCAGCTTAGTAAGCCCCACAGGGAGCTATGGCTACACCTTC.

This rearrangement joins TRBV14 to TRBJ2-1, with 14 nucleotides matching TRBD2. Germline V gene lookup returns CDR1 SGHDN and CDR2 FVKESK. The CDR3 extends over 16 amino acids. V was pared by 3 bases and J by 6 bases, with 4 bases of the junction left unmatched. CDR3 bases: TGTGCCAGCAGCCAGACTAGCGGGAGGGCAGGCAATGAGCAGTTCTTC. Amino acids: CASSQTSGRAGNEQFF.

The chain couples TRBV4-3 to TRBJ2-7; perhaps TRBD2 as D (6 bases). The germline V and J ends were trimmed by 4 bases and 0 bases, with 10 bases remaining between them. CDR1 is LGHNA, CDR2 YSLEER, per germline. This CDR3 comprises 14 residues. The CDR3 loop is CASSPGSSSYEQYF. The CDR3 DNA is TGCGCCAGCAGCCCCGGGAGCAGCTCCTACGAGCAGTACTTC.

The V gene is TRBV5-8, the J gene TRBJ2-1, with 7 bases aligning to TRBD2. J lost 1 base, V lost 6 bases, and 10 bases had no gene match. Germline assignment: CDR1 SGHTS and CDR2 YDEGEE. This CDR3 is 16 amino acids long. In DNA, the CDR3 is TGTGCCAGCACCCTCGGGGGGAGTAGGTCCTACAATGAGCAGTTCTTC. Translated: CASTLGGSRSYNEQFF.

The rearrangement uses TRBV13 and TRBJ2-3; 12 bases agree with TRBD2. V lost 5 bases, J lost 2 bases, and 8 bases stayed unmatched. CDR1 is PRHDT and CDR2 is FYEKMQ in the germline V gene (reference sequence). The CDR3 length is 17 residues. CDR3 coding DNA: TGTGCCAGCAGCACCAGACTAGCGGGAGTGAACACAGATACGCAGTATTTT. This translates into CASSTRLAGVNTDTQYF.

The chain is built from TRBV5-4 and TRBJ2-7; 7 bases line up with TRBD2. V gave up 4 bases and J gave up 5 bases; unmatched junction bases: 9. CDR3 length: 14 residues. Looked up from germline, CDR1 is SGHNT and CDR2 is YYREEE (reference sequence). The CDR3 is CASSTHGRSNEQYF. CDR3 sequence (DNA): TGTGCCAGCAGCACCCACGGGAGGTCTAACGAGCAGTACTTC.

The chain couples TRBV24-1 to TRBJ2-1; TRBD2 matches at 8 bases. V shed 2 bases and J 5 bases; nucleotides not matched to a gene: 4. The CDR3 length is 15 residues. Per the germline V gene, CDR1 is KGHDR and CDR2 is SFDVKD. DNA of the CDR3: TGTGCCACCAGTGATTCCGGGACTAGACACAATGAGCAGTTCTTC. This encodes CATSDSGTRHNEQFF.

This chain links TRBV5-6 with TRBJ2-5, with TRBD2 identical over 8 bases. The CDR3 consists of 17 residues. Germline values: CDR1 SGHDT, CDR2 YYEEEE. Losses at the gene ends were 4 bases for V and 5 bases for J; bases not matched to a gene: 16. CDR3 DNA: TGTGCCAGCAGCGACCCCGCGGGGGGCGCGAGGGATGAGACCCAGTACTTC. It yields the protein CASSDPAGGARDETQYF.

The chain has TRBV9 and TRBJ1-4, with 8 bases matching TRBD1. The junction had 9 bases not matched to a gene; V was cut back by 4 bases and J by 7 bases. Germline values: CDR1 SGDLS, CDR2 YYNGEE. The CDR3 covers 15 residues. The CDR3 here is CASSHVGGTGEKLFF. The CDR3 bases are TGTGCCAGCAGCCATGTGGGTGGGACAGGTGAAAAACTGTTTTTT.

The chain combines TRBV2 with TRBJ2-7; 14 nucleotides align to TRBD2. The germline V gene has CDR1 SNHLY and CDR2 FYNNEI. Trimming removed 6 bases from V and 7 bases from J; junction bases left unmatched: 5. This CDR3 spans 14 amino acids. The CDR3 loop is CASRTGTSGSEQYF. In DNA form, the CDR3 reads TGTGCCAGCAGGACCGGGACTAGCGGGAGTGAGCAGTACTTC.

The rearrangement links TRBV5-1 to TRBJ2-2, with 9 nucleotides matching TRBD1. Germline V gene data show CDR1 as SGHRS and CDR2 as YFSETQ. CDR3 length equals 14 residues. V lost 4 bases to trimming and J lost 5 bases; unmatched junction nucleotides: 3. This CDR3 reads CASSTGTGTGELFF. CDR3 nucleotides: TGCGCCAGCAGCACCGGGACAGGGACCGGGGAGCTGTTTTTT. Combining the CDR3 with reference TRBV5-1 and TRBJ2-2 gives the whole variable domain KAGVTQTPRYLIKTRGQQVTLSCSPISGHRSVSWYQQTPGQGLQFLFEYFSETQRNKGNFPGRFSGRQFSNSRSEMNVSTLELGDSALYLCASSTGTGTGELFFGEGSRLTVL.